The clone carrying this T cell receptor (beta chain) appeared many times. Its antigen is not identified. The CDR3 has 14 amino acids. Germline CDR1 is DFQATT and CDR2 is SNEGSKA (reference sequence). Trimming removed 5 bases from V and 2 bases from J; junction bases left unmatched: 5. This specimen belongs to a study of T cells in Graves' hyperthyroidism and ophthalmopathy. Amplification yielded TCR beta CDR3 regions, with RNA transcripts as the source. During a first-round RT-PCR of the TCR CDR3, the HTBI primer set was used. MiXCR, run by TCRdb on the multiplex PCR reads, gives a single entry per CDR3 protein. The sample includes around 700,000 distinct CDR3 sequences, around 19% seen only once; the top ten take 16%. Drawn at first hyperthyroidism diagnosis, the blood sample preceded any ophthalmopathy symptoms. The PBMCs were sourced from fresh peripheral blood (about 9.7 ml). Study findings and constraints: Most thyroid clonotypes expanded above 0.001 were also detected in blood. Ophthalmopathy could be told apart from stable hyperthyroidism with a 13 V-J model.

This chain links TRBV20-1 with TRBJ2-7; 11 nucleotides match TRBD1. The sequenced material came from blood. The sequence derives from a woman aged 50 to 65 with Graves' hyperthyroidism that later progressed to Graves' ophthalmopathy. The chain's CDR3 is CSAGRDRGTYEQYF. The CDR3 DNA reads TGCAGTGCTGGGCGGGACAGGGGGACCTACGAGCAGTACTTC.